The 6 T cell receptor beta chains given below trace back to one sample, sequenced in a study of T-cell reconstitution after alpha-beta-depleted transplantation in children. Unique molecular identifiers were used to barcode this TCRbeta library. Each CDR3 protein gets one entry after TCRdb re-called the PCR reads with MiXCR. The sample lists about 91,000 distinct CDR3 sequences, 8% to 9% occurring once. The material was PBMCs from the stem cell graft donor, obtained from the stem cell graft. The source of these receptors is a human donor who donated a stem cell graft to a child with congenital amegakaryocytic thrombocytopenia.

Many counts were recorded for this clonotype. The J gene is TRBJ2-1, the V gene TRBV6-2 or TRBV6-3, with TRBD1 matching over 9 bases. CDR1 is MNHEY, CDR2 SVGEGT, per germline. With V trimmed by 6 bases and J by 7 bases, 10 bases remained unmatched. The CDR3 contains 15 residues. The CDR3 here is CASRPGDRVINEQFF. The CDR3, as DNA: TGTGCCAGCAGACCCGGGGACAGGGTGATTAATGAGCAGTTCTTC.

This clonotype came up a few times. V is TRBV20-1 and J is TRBJ2-2, with 9 bases matching TRBD2. Germline-derived CDR1 and CDR2 are DFQATT and SNEGSKA (reference sequence). Trimming removed 5 bases from V and 7 bases from J; junction bases left unmatched: 5. This CDR3 has 13 amino acids. The CDR3 region is CSARAGGVGELFF. The CDR3 nucleotides are TGCAGTGCTCGGGCGGGGGGGGTCGGGGAGCTGTTTTTT.

This clonotype occurred many times. The rearrangement uses TRBV6-2 or TRBV6-3 and TRBJ2-1; D is undetermined. The germline gives CDR1 MNHEY, CDR2 SVGEGT. The CDR3 is 11 amino acids. V lost 6 bases and J lost 4, with 4 bases in between. The CDR3 region is CASSAYNEQFF. CDR3 bases: TGTGCCAGCAGCGCTTACAATGAGCAGTTCTTC.

This clonotype has a count of ten or more. The chain couples TRBV4-2 to TRBJ2-5; 7 nucleotides line up with TRBD2. V lost 1 base and J lost 4; bases outside the gene matches: 0. Per germline, CDR1 LGHNA and CDR2 YNFKEQ. The CDR3 is 13 residues long. The CDR3 DNA is TGTGCCAGCAGCCAAGCGGGGGGAGAGACCCAGTACTTC. Protein product: CASSQAGGETQYF.

V is TRBV7-9 and J is TRBJ2-7, with TRBD1 matching over 7 bases. This CDR3 is built from 13 residues. V dropped 1 base and J dropped 10; count of bases not matched to a gene: 7. Germline loops: CDR1 SEHNR, CDR2 FQNEAQ (reference sequence). CDR3 region: CASSLGGTGDQYF. The CDR3 region has the DNA TGTGCCAGCAGCTTAGGCGGTACAGGGGATCAGTACTTC. The entire variable domain, with the rest obtained from reference TRBV7-9 and TRBJ2-7, is as follows: DTGVSQNPRHKITKRGQNVTFRCDPISEHNRLYWYRQTLGQGPEFLTYFQNEAQLEKSRLLSDRFSAERPKGSFSTLEIQRTEQGDSAMYLCASSLGGTGDQYFGPGTRLTVT.

This clonotype was counted ten times or more. This sequence joins TRBV7-9 and TRBJ1-1; D is unresolved. Germline assignment: CDR1 SEHNR and CDR2 FQNEAQ (reference sequence). The V and J ends lost 1 base and 6 bases respectively, with 12 bases between them. CDR3 size: 14 residues. The CDR3 is CASSLDRGIPEAFF. The CDR3 coding sequence is TGTGCCAGCAGCTTAGATCGGGGAATCCCTGAAGCTTTCTTT.